Each of the 15 T cell receptor beta chains below was sequenced from the same sample in a study of radiation and T cells in renal cell carcinoma. Sample time point: baseline pretreatment blood. Noted treatment: 15 Gy SBRT to primary tumor, nephrectomy 4 weeks later. Clones were read by immunoSEQ multiplex PCR, and TCRdb kept only the in-frame ones, dropping some. The sample includes 45,000 or so clones, 75% to 85% of them seen just once. The specimen comprised blood, sampled from a patient whose treatment included radiotherapy and nephrectomy. Every receptor here comes from a woman aged 70-85 years with renal cell carcinoma.

V and J are TRBV4-1 and TRBJ2-7; D might be TRBD1 (6 bases). CDR3 length: 16 amino acids. Germline-derived CDR1 and CDR2 are MGHRA and YSYEKL. The V and J ends lost 7 bases and 7 bases respectively, with 26 bases between them. The CDR3 reads CASMVSPDSYFGEQYF. The CDR3 region has the DNA TGCGCCAGCATGGTTTCGCCGGACAGTTATTTTGGGGAGCAGTACTTC.

This sequence joins TRBV7-9 and TRBJ2-7; 11 bases are a match to TRBD2. The CDR3 totals 15 residues. CDR1 is SEHNR, CDR2 FQNEAQ, per germline (reference sequence). V gave up 4 bases and J gave up 6 bases; unmatched junction bases: 8. DNA for the CDR3: TGTGCCAGCAGCTCGCATAGCGGGGGGGCCGTCGAGCAGTACTTC. As protein: CASSSHSGGAVEQYF. Based on the CDR3 plus reference TRBV7-9 and TRBJ2-7, the full variable domain is DTGVSQNPRHKITKRGQNVTFRCDPISEHNRLYWYRQTLGQGPEFLTYFQNEAQLEKSRLLSDRFSAERPKGSFSTLEIQRTEQGDSAMYLCASSSHSGGAVEQYFGPGTRLTVT.

The rearrangement joins TRBV21-1 to TRBJ1-1. TRBV21-1 is an annotated pseudogene. CDR3 size: 15 residues. CDR3 bases: TGTGCCAGCAGCAAAGAGCTGGGAGGGAAAACTGAAGCTTTCTTT. Residues: CASSKELGGKTEAFF.

The chain carries TRBV7-5 and TRBJ2-3; the table's D call of TRBD2 was not tested on the DNA. TRBV7-5 is noted as a pseudogene. This CDR3 comprises 13 residues. CDR3 sequence (DNA): TGTGCCAGAACCCTCACGGGGGGAGATACGCAGTATTTT. Translation gives CARTLTGGDTQYF.

The chain carries TRBV30 and TRBJ2-5; the match to TRBD2 covers 9 bases. The CDR3 consists of 16 residues. The trim removed 0 bases at V and 3 bases at J, leaving 8 bases unmatched. Germline-derived CDR1 and CDR2 are GTSNPN and SVGIG (reference sequence). The CDR3 loop reads CAWSVSGAGGEETQYF. CDR3 coding DNA: TGTGCCTGGAGTGTATCGGGAGCGGGAGGAGAAGAGACCCAGTACTTC.

The chain couples TRBV18 to TRBJ2-3, with D possibly being TRBD2 (6 bases). This CDR3 has 16 residues. Trimming took off 5 bases at V and 4 bases at J, with 19 bases between the two ends. Germline CDR1 is KGHSH and CDR2 is LQKENI. The CDR3 nucleotides read TGTGCCAGCTCAACCCCGGGACTCTTAGGGGCAGATACGCAGTATTTT. Its translation: CASSTPGLLGADTQYF.

Note on this clone: Within the sample, other DNA sequences also encode this same CDR3. The chain is built from TRBV9 and TRBJ2-3, with D perhaps assigned TRBD1 or TRBD2 (5 bases each). The germline gives CDR1 SGDLS, CDR2 YYNGEE. Trimming shortened V by 0 bases and J by 2 bases, and 7 bases separated the two germline ends. CDR3 length: 14 residues. The chain's CDR3 is CASSVGGDTDTQYF. CDR3 nucleotides: TGTGCCAGCAGCGTAGGAGGGGACACAGATACGCAGTATTTT.

The gene calls are TRBV5-1 and TRBJ2-7; D perhaps matches TRBD2 (6 bases). CDR3 length equals 11 residues. Per the germline V gene, CDR1 is SGHRS and CDR2 is YFSETQ. V was pared by 4 bases and J by 6 bases, with 8 bases between. The CDR3 bases are TGCGCCAGCAGCGAGGGAGGCGAGCAGTACTTC. Its translation: CASSEGGEQYF.

This clone showed up just once. The chain recombines TRBV5-6 with TRBJ2-5; weak D call: TRBD2 (6 bases). Germline CDR1 reads SGHDT; CDR2 reads YYEEEE. The CDR3 contains 16 residues. With 1 base removed from V and 5 bases from J, the gap between germline ends came to 18 bases. The CDR3 DNA follows: TGTGCCAGCAGCTTGAAGCCCACAGTTGCGGGGGAGACCCAGTACTTC. Translation gives CASSLKPTVAGETQYF.

The chain couples TRBV7-2 to TRBJ2-5; D is perhaps TRBD2 (5 bases). The CDR3 is 14 residues long. CDR1 SGHTA and CDR2 FQGNSA come from the germline V gene. The V end lost 1 base, the J end lost 4 bases, and 10 bases lay between the germline ends. In DNA form, the CDR3 reads TGTGCCAGCAGCTTAGGAGGGTTATCAGAGACCCAGTACTTC. Amino acid sequence: CASSLGGLSETQYF.

The chain recombines TRBV2 with TRBJ1-2, with D uncertain. The CDR3 contains 13 residues. Germline CDR1 is SNHLY and CDR2 is FYNNEI. V was cut by 2 bases and J by 6 bases, with 10 bases left in between. The CDR3 sequence is CASSEQREDGYTF. The CDR3 nucleotides read TGTGCCAGCAGTGAACAGAGGGAGGATGGCTACACCTTC.

Regarding this clone: At one boundary the junction diverges from the germline segment, which might be a read error. The rearrangement uses TRBV11-3 and TRBJ2-2, with TRBD1 as a possible D gene (5 bases). The CDR3 sequence is 13 residues long. CDR1 and CDR2 from the germline V gene are SGHNT and YENEEA. The CDR3 DNA sequence: TGTGCCAGCAGCCTAGACAGTACCGGGGAGCTGTTTTTT. It specifies CASSLDSTGELFF.

The chain joins TRBV9 to TRBJ2-3, with D perhaps being TRBD1 or TRBD2 (5 bases each). Germline V lookup: CDR1 SGDLS, CDR2 YYNGEE. Trimming pared 0 bases from V and 0 bases from J, leaving 8 bases between. The CDR3 loop spans 15 amino acids. CDR3: CASSVAGTSTDTQYF. CDR3 coding DNA: TGTGCCAGCAGCGTAGCGGGGACCAGCACAGATACGCAGTATTTT.

V is TRBV9 and J is TRBJ2-5; 8 bases are shared with TRBD2. Germline loops: CDR1 SGDLS, CDR2 YYNGEE. V trimming: 0 bases; J trimming: 5 bases; junction bases outside the gene matches: 3. This CDR3 has 14 amino acids. For the CDR3, the DNA is TGTGCCAGCAGCGTAGGAGTAGCGGGGGAGACCCAGTACTTC. Amino acid sequence: CASSVGVAGETQYF.

The genes are TRBV19 and TRBJ2-5, with no clear D. The CDR3 has 14 amino acids. V lost 5 bases, J lost 2 bases, and 12 bases lay in between. The germline V gene has CDR1 LNHDA and CDR2 SQIVND (reference sequence). The CDR3 region has the DNA TGTGCCAGTAGTGCCCAAGCCGCACAAGAGACCCAGTACTTC. Its translation: CASSAQAAQETQYF.